These T cell receptor beta chains were read from a single sample in a study of OX40 agonist ivuxolimab in advanced cancers. Data came from immunoSEQ multiplex PCR; TCRdb stores just in-frame clones and leaves some out. The profile shows about 46,000 clones, more than 85% of them singletons. Sample: CD4+ or CD8+ T cells sorted from blood, taken in a trial of the OX40 agonist ivuxolimab. The receptors here all came from an adult with an advanced solid tumor such as melanoma, head and neck, liver or kidney cancer. Each CDR3 is given with its conserved first and last residue. The D gene is left open where the match is weak. Clone size is not always given. Where it is, it says once, few, many or a class for expanded clones.

CASSLLGKDEQFF TGCGCCAGCAGCTTATTAGGGAAAGATGAGCAGTTCTTC TRBV5-1 NA NA TRBJ2-1
CASSFRGGNYEQYF TGTGCCAGCAGCTTTCGGGGTGGAAACTACGAGCAGTACTTC TRBV13 NA few TRBJ2-7
CASSSWETVSNEKLFF TGTGCCAGCAGTTCCTGGGAGACAGTCTCTAATGAAAAACTGTTTTTT TRBV6-5 NA once TRBJ1-4
CASSYSGAPGGEQYF TGTGCCAGCAGTTACTCTGGGGCCCCGGGGGGGGAGCAGTACTTC TRBV6-6 TRBD2 once TRBJ2-7
CASSPSKGLDNEQFF TGCGCCAGCAGCCCCTCAAAGGGACTGGACAATGAGCAGTTCTTC TRBV4-1 NA NA TRBJ2-1
CASSSRLVGGELFF TGTGCCAGCAGCTCACGACTAGTAGGAGGGGAGCTGTTTTTT TRBV27 NA NA TRBJ2-2
CASSVGSGAVETQYF TGTGCCAGCAGCGTAGGATCGGGAGCAGTTGAGACCCAGTACTTC TRBV9 NA NA TRBJ2-5
CASSVGGFYGYTF TGTGCCAGCAGCGTAGGGGGGTTCTATGGCTACACCTTC TRBV9 NA NA TRBJ1-2
CASSYVQATSTDTQYF TGTGCCAGCAGTTATGTGCAGGCTACTAGCACAGATACGCAGTATTTT TRBV6-6 NA NA TRBJ2-3
CASSEGGRYLRETQYF TGTGCCAGCAGCGAGGGCGGGAGATACCTTCGGGAGACCCAGTACTTC TRBV7-8 TRBD2 NA TRBJ2-5
CASSFQTEVNEKLFF TGCGCCAGCAGCTTTCAGACGGAAGTAAATGAAAAACTGTTTTTT TRBV4-1 NA NA TRBJ1-4
CASSTPRGSSYNEQFF TGTGCCAGCAGCACCCCCCGGGGCAGCTCCTACAATGAGCAGTTCTTC TRBV7-9 NA NA TRBJ2-1
CASSFRLRGGSNQPQHF TGTGCCAGCAGTTTTCGCCTCCGGGGGGGCTCTAATCAGCCCCAGCATTTT TRBV28 NA once TRBJ1-5
CASSSHPGEQFF TGTGCCAGCTCATCCCACCCGGGTGAGCAGTTCTTC TRBV18 NA NA TRBJ2-1
CASSSPGLAGTSTDTQYF TGTGCCAGCAGCTCACCGGGACTAGCGGGGACTAGCACAGATACGCAGTATTTT TRBV11-2 TRBD2 NA TRBJ2-3
CATSRGTGELFF TGTGCCACCAGCAGAGGGACCGGGGAGCTGTTTTTT TRBV15 NA NA TRBJ2-2
CASSDSILAGPPWTGELFF TGTGCCAGCAGTGACTCGATACTAGCGGGACCTCCCTGGACCGGGGAGCTGTTTTTT TRBV6-4 TRBD2 NA TRBJ2-2
CASSPLARGETQYF TGTGCCAGTAGTCCCCTGGCCAGGGGAGAGACCCAGTACTTC TRBV19 NA NA TRBJ2-5
CASSGSGAKPNEQFF TGTGCCAGCAGCGGATCGGGAGCCAAGCCCAATGAGCAGTTCTTC TRBV7-6 NA NA TRBJ2-1
CASSSGTLGNNEQFF TGTGCCAGCAGCTCAGGAACGCTCGGGAACAATGAGCAGTTCTTC TRBV13 NA NA TRBJ2-1
CASSLNSNQPQHF TGTGCCAGCAGCTTAAATAGCAATCAGCCCCAGCATTTT TRBV7-3 NA NA TRBJ1-5
CASSLGTAGEQFF TGTGCCAGCAGTTTAGGGACAGCAGGTGAGCAGTTCTTC TRBV28 TRBD1 NA TRBJ2-1
CASSDSGTYQNIQYF TGTGCCAGCAGCGACTCCGGGACCTATCAAAACATTCAGTACTTC TRBV11-2 NA NA TRBJ2-4
CASSSASGYEQYF TGTGCCAGCAGTTCCGCTAGCGGATACGAGCAGTACTTC TRBV27 TRBD2 NA TRBJ2-7
CASSPGAPGELFF TGTGCCAGCAGCCCCGGGGCTCCTGGGGAGCTGTTTTTT TRBV7-9 NA NA TRBJ2-2
CASSFSESGYTF TGTGCCAGCAGTTTTTCCGAAAGTGGCTACACCTTC TRBV27 NA NA TRBJ1-2
CASQPRSATPNYGYTF TGTGCCAGCCAACCCAGGTCGGCAACCCCTAACTATGGCTACACCTTC TRBV25-1 NA NA TRBJ1-2
CASSYSQGNYGYTF TGTGCCAGCAGTTACTCTCAGGGGAACTATGGCTACACCTTC TRBV6-5 NA NA TRBJ1-2
CASSYGTVSQETQYF TGTGCCAGCAGTTACGGGACAGTCTCCCAAGAGACCCAGTACTTC TRBV6-5 TRBD1 once TRBJ2-5
CASSYSIGNAGYTF TGTGCCAGCAGTTACTCGATAGGAAATGCTGGCTACACCTTC TRBV6-5 NA NA TRBJ1-2
CAWSVREGGNTGELFF TGTGCCTGGAGTGTACGGGAAGGGGGAAACACCGGGGAGCTGTTTTTT TRBV30 NA NA TRBJ2-2
CASSFLTANNEQFF TGTGCCAGCAGTTTCCTTACTGCCAACAATGAGCAGTTCTTC TRBV6-5 NA NA TRBJ2-1
CASSQDLGYEQYF TGCGCCAGCAGCCAAGATCTCGGGTACGAGCAGTACTTC TRBV4-1 NA once TRBJ2-7
CASSVAGGLAGNTGELFF TGTGCCAGCAGCGTAGCTGGGGGACTAGCGGGAAACACCGGGGAGCTGTTTTTT TRBV9 TRBD2 NA TRBJ2-2
CASSLVYGDEQFF TGTGCCAGCAGCCTTGTATATGGGGATGAGCAGTTCTTC TRBV7-2 NA NA TRBJ2-1
CASSLRAGRHQPQHF TGTGCCAGCAGCTTACGGGCAGGGAGGCATCAGCCCCAGCATTTT TRBV7-6 NA NA TRBJ1-5
CASSFMRGLTEAFF TGTGCCAGCAGCTTTATGCGGGGCCTTACTGAAGCTTTCTTT TRBV7-2 NA few TRBJ1-1
CASSWEQGHTGELFF TGTGCCAGCAGTTGGGAACAGGGGCACACCGGGGAGCTGTTTTTT TRBV27 TRBD1 NA TRBJ2-2
CASSISAYTEAFF TGTGCCAGTAGTATTTCGGCGTACACTGAAGCTTTCTTT TRBV19 NA NA TRBJ1-1
CASSLGGHSNQPQHF TGTGCCAGCAGCTTAGGTGGCCATAGCAATCAGCCCCAGCATTTT TRBV13 NA NA TRBJ1-5
CASSEDTNYGYTF TGTGCCAGCAGTGAGGACACTAACTATGGCTACACCTTC TRBV6-4 NA NA TRBJ1-2
CASSLVRGIITEAFF TGTGCCAGCAGCTTAGTACGGGGGATAATCACTGAAGCTTTCTTT TRBV11-2 NA NA TRBJ1-1
CASSQGTSGPYNEQFF TGTGCCAGCAGCCAAGGGACTAGCGGGCCCTACAATGAGCAGTTCTTC TRBV4-2 TRBD2 once TRBJ2-1
CASSIAETLNQPQHF TGTGCCAGTAGTATAGCTGAGACCCTGAATCAGCCCCAGCATTTT TRBV19 NA NA TRBJ1-5
CASTSKESNSPLHF TGTGCCAGCACCTCGAAGGAGTCGAATTCACCCCTCCACTTT TRBV12-1 NA NA TRBJ1-6
CASSSLTQLYQETQYF TGTGCCAGCAGTTCGCTAACACAGCTGTACCAAGAGACCCAGTACTTC TRBV27 NA NA TRBJ2-5
CASSLPTSGTGPIEAFF TGTGCCAGCAGTCTCCCGACCTCCGGGACAGGGCCCATTGAAGCTTTCTTT TRBV28 TRBD1 NA TRBJ1-1
CASSLSQVGDTEAFF TGTGCCAGCAGTTTATCCCAGGTGGGGGACACTGAAGCTTTCTTT TRBV28 NA NA TRBJ1-1
CASRYGTGGMNEQFF TGCGCCAGCAGATACGGGACAGGGGGCATGAATGAGCAGTTCTTC TRBV4-1 TRBD1 NA TRBJ2-1
CASSFSRYLAETQYF TGTGCCAGCAGTTTTTCCCGCTACTTGGCGGAGACCCAGTACTTC TRBV27 NA NA TRBJ2-5
CASSLGTSGYEQYF TGTGCCAGTAGCCTCGGGACTAGCGGTTACGAGCAGTACTTC TRBV19 TRBD2 NA TRBJ2-7
CASSLLDTGELFF TGTGCCAGCAGCTTACTGGATACCGGGGAGCTGTTTTTT TRBV7-3 NA NA TRBJ2-2
CASSYSSPGGNQPQHF TGTGCCAGCAGTTACTCGTCTCCAGGAGGCAATCAGCCCCAGCATTTT TRBV6-5 NA NA TRBJ1-5
CATSSSYEQYF TGTGCCACATCCTCGTCCTACGAGCAGTACTTC TRBV19 NA NA TRBJ2-7